These 20 T cell receptor beta chains were sequenced from one sample in a study of cytomegalovirus exposure and HLA in healthy donors. In the PCR, 60 Vbeta and 13 Jbeta primers were used. Data came from immunoSEQ multiplex PCR; TCRdb stores just in-frame clones and leaves some out. The repertoire holds around 130,000 clones, with over 6.5% as singletons. Sequenced: PBMCs. These receptors were taken from a woman aged 40 to 50 in good health and CMV-seropositive.

This clone came up a few times. The chain employs TRBV10-3 and TRBJ2-2; D gene ambiguous. Germline CDR1 reads ENHRY; CDR2 reads SYGVKD. The CDR3 is 14 residues long. V was pared by 4 bases and J by 5 bases, with 11 bases between. Here the CDR3 DNA reads TGTGCCATCAGTGTCGACTCTCGGACCGGGGAGCTGTTTTTT. Translating it yields CAISVDSRTGELFF.

CDR3 in amino acids: CASSTGQAFSYEQYF. In DNA, the CDR3 is TGTGCCAGTAGTACGGGACAGGCTTTCTCCTACGAGCAGTACTTC. This chain connects TRBV19 to TRBJ2-7; 8 nucleotides line up with TRBD1. Germline assignment: CDR1 LNHDA and CDR2 SQIVND (reference sequence). The CDR3 sequence is 15 residues long. V was pared by 4 bases and J by 0 bases, with 5 bases of the junction left unmatched.

The genes are TRBV6-6 and TRBJ1-6; D remains ambiguous. Trimming shortened V by 1 base and J by 8 bases, and 12 bases separated the two germline ends. This CDR3 has 15 residues. CDR1 and CDR2 (germline): MNHNY, SVGAGI (reference sequence). This chain's CDR3 is CASSYYPGFDSPLHF. CDR3 sequence (DNA): TGTGCCAGCAGTTACTATCCCGGGTTTGATTCACCCCTCCACTTT.

This clone was recorded a few times. The genes are TRBV6-6 and TRBJ1-2; TRBD1 might be the D (5 bases). This CDR3 is built from 15 residues. V dropped 9 bases and J dropped 3 bases, with 20 bases sitting between them. Germline CDR1 is MNHNY and CDR2 is SVGAGI (reference sequence). The chain's CDR3 is CASIAGGFDDYGYTF. DNA for the CDR3: TGTGCCAGTATTGCTGGGGGGTTCGATGACTATGGCTACACCTTC.

This clone was counted between two and nine times. This specimen includes other DNA sequences encoding the same CDR3. V usage is TRBV5-4 and J usage is TRBJ2-7; TRBD1 matches at 7 bases. V gave up 1 base and J gave up 7 bases; unmatched junction bases: 5. The CDR3 has 13 amino acids. Germline V CDR1 and CDR2: SGHNT, YYREEE (reference sequence). The chain's CDR3 is CASSLTGAGEQYF. CDR3 coding DNA: TGTGCCAGCAGCTTGACAGGGGCTGGGGAGCAGTACTTC.

The chain couples TRBV6-5 to TRBJ1-6; TRBD1 matches at 7 bases. This CDR3 spans 16 amino acids. Germline assignment: CDR1 MNHEY and CDR2 SVGAGI. Germline trimming cut 2 bases from V and 7 bases from J; bases unmatched to any gene: 8. In DNA, the CDR3 is TGTGCCAGCAGTTACGGACCGGGACAGAGAAATTCACCCCTCCACTTT. It yields the protein CASSYGPGQRNSPLHF.

This chain joins TRBV13 and TRBJ2-7, with 10 positions matching TRBD1. V shed 4 bases and J 7 bases; nucleotides not matched to a gene: 13. Germline assignment: CDR1 PRHDT and CDR2 FYEKMQ (reference sequence). This CDR3 region has 16 residues. This CDR3 reads CASSSRDRGTLLEQYF. For the CDR3, the DNA is TGTGCCAGCAGCTCCCGGGACAGGGGAACCCTACTAGAGCAGTACTTC. Full variable domain (outside the CDR3, taken from reference TRBV13 and TRBJ2-7): AAGVIQSPRHLIKEKRETATLKCYPIPRHDTVYWYQQGPGQDPQFLISFYEKMQSDKGSIPDRFSAQQFSDYHSELNMSSLELGDSALYFCASSSRDRGTLLEQYFGPGTRLTVT.

V usage is TRBV5-6 and J usage is TRBJ1-2; D gene unclear. Deletions cut 0 bases from V and 4 bases from J, with 13 bases between. The length of the CDR3 is 15 residues. Germline V CDR1 and CDR2: SGHDT, YYEEEE. The CDR3 sequence is CASSLVGRKFYGYTF. As DNA, the CDR3 is TGTGCCAGCAGCTTGGTGGGCAGGAAATTCTATGGCTACACCTTC.

The sample holds a few counts of this clone. V gene TRBV7-3 combines with J gene TRBJ1-1, with D hard to call. This CDR3 is built from 13 residues. V lost 2 bases and J lost 1, with 5 bases in between. Germline-derived CDR1 and CDR2 are SGHTA and FQGTGA. The CDR3 region is CASSLEGNTEAFF. The CDR3 bases are TGTGCCAGCAGCTTAGAGGGGAACACTGAAGCTTTCTTT.

The chain is built from TRBV7-3 and TRBJ2-6; 8 bases align to TRBD1. The CDR3 runs to 16 residues. The ends lost 5 bases at V and 0 bases at J; junction bases unmatched: 3. The V gene's germline CDR1 is SGHTA and CDR2 FQGTGA. The CDR3 loop is CASSRDRGSGANVLTF. DNA for the CDR3: TGTGCCAGCAGCCGAGACAGGGGCTCTGGGGCCAACGTCCTGACTTTC.

In this sample, this clone turned up a few times. The chain links TRBV5-6 to TRBJ1-1; the match to TRBD1 covers 7 bases. Germline V lookup: CDR1 SGHDT, CDR2 YYEEEE. The junction had 7 bases not matched to a gene; V was cut back by 4 bases and J by 1 base. The CDR3 has 15 residues. In DNA form, the CDR3 reads TGTGCCAGCAGCCGAAGGGACAGACAGAACACTGAAGCTTTCTTT. Its translation is CASSRRDRQNTEAFF.

The chain joins TRBV5-1 to TRBJ2-1; TRBD1 is a possible D gene (6 bases). The germline V and J ends were trimmed by 3 bases and 3 bases, with 13 bases remaining between them. Germline CDR1 reads SGHRS; CDR2 reads YFSETQ. The length of the CDR3 is 15 residues. The CDR3 DNA sequence: TGCGCCAGCAGCTCATCGGGACAAAACTACAATGAGCAGTTCTTC. Amino acids: CASSSSGQNYNEQFF. Variable domain in full (rest from reference TRBV5-1 and TRBJ2-1): KAGVTQTPRYLIKTRGQQVTLSCSPISGHRSVSWYQQTPGQGLQFLFEYFSETQRNKGNFPGRFSGRQFSNSRSEMNVSTLELGDSALYLCASSSSGQNYNEQFFGPGTRLTVL.

In its sample, this clone was seen a few times. This chain joins TRBV10-2 and TRBJ2-1; weak D call: TRBD1 (5 bases). The CDR3 has 15 residues. Trimming removed 3 bases at V and 6 bases at J, with 15 bases between. Germline V gene data show CDR1 as WSHSY and CDR2 as SAAADI. The CDR3 coding sequence is TGCGCCAGCAGTGACCCGCGGACACCAAGCAATGAGCAGTTCTTC. Amino acids: CASSDPRTPSNEQFF.

This sequence joins TRBV5-6 and TRBJ1-4; D gene uncertain. V was cut by 4 bases and J by 0 bases, with 16 bases left in between. Germline V lookup: CDR1 SGHDT, CDR2 YYEEEE. The length of the CDR3 is 17 residues. The CDR3 reads CASSVLRRVATNEKLFF. Written as DNA, the CDR3 is TGTGCCAGCAGCGTACTTCGACGGGTTGCAACTAATGAAAAACTGTTTTTT.

The CDR3 region is CATSLAGPPGGQFF. The CDR3 DNA is TGTGCCACTTCACTAGCGGGGCCCCCTGGTGGGCAGTTCTTC. V gene TRBV5-4 combines with J gene TRBJ2-1, with 10 bases fitting TRBD2. V was clipped by 9 bases and J by 12 bases; unmatched bases: 15. The germline V gene has CDR1 SGHNT and CDR2 YYREEE (reference sequence). The CDR3 extends over 14 amino acids.

The chain joins TRBV14 to TRBJ1-1; D is unresolved. The CDR3 contains 12 residues. The V end lost 2 bases, the J end lost 10 bases, and 11 bases lay between the germline ends. Germline lookup yields CDR1 SGHDN and CDR2 FVKESK. CDR3 coding DNA: TGTGCCAGCAGCCAATCACGGTTCCTAGCTTTCTTT. Amino acid sequence: CASSQSRFLAFF.

This clone was counted only a few times. The chain combines TRBV18 with TRBJ1-2; D unresolved. There are 13 residues in the CDR3. Looked up from germline, CDR1 is KGHSH and CDR2 is LQKENI. Trimming pared 3 bases from V and 3 bases from J, leaving 8 bases between. CDR3 sequence reads: CASSPEGYYGYTF. The CDR3 bases are TGTGCCAGCTCACCGGAGGGATACTATGGCTACACCTTC.

This clone was recorded a few times. V and J are TRBV19 and TRBJ1-2, with a possible D match to TRBD1 (6 bases). The germline V and J ends were trimmed by 6 bases and 4 bases, with 18 bases remaining between them. Germline CDR1 LNHDA, CDR2 SQIVND (reference sequence). The CDR3 totals 15 residues. CDR3 nucleotide sequence: TGTGCCAGTAGCTACGGGGGGCAGGAGTTCTATGGCTACACCTTC. Translation: CASSYGGQEFYGYTF.

This sequence joins TRBV6-1 and TRBJ2-1; TRBD1 is a possible D gene (6 bases). V lost 5 bases and J lost 6, with 11 bases in between. The germline CDR1 and CDR2 sequences are MNHNS and SASEGT. The CDR3 runs 13 residues. CDR3 coding DNA: TGTGCCAGCAGTCAGGGGCTAATCAATGAGCAGTTCTTC. Translating gives CASSQGLINEQFF.

The chain links TRBV25-1 to TRBJ2-3, with TRBD2 matching 9 bases. Germline CDR1 MGHDK, CDR2 SYGVNS. The CDR3 extends over 15 amino acids. V lost 2 bases, J lost 2 bases, and 2 bases stayed unmatched. The CDR3 DNA reads TGTGCCAGCAGTGAAGCGGGGGGGGTCACAGATACGCAGTATTTT. Translating gives CASSEAGGVTDTQYF.